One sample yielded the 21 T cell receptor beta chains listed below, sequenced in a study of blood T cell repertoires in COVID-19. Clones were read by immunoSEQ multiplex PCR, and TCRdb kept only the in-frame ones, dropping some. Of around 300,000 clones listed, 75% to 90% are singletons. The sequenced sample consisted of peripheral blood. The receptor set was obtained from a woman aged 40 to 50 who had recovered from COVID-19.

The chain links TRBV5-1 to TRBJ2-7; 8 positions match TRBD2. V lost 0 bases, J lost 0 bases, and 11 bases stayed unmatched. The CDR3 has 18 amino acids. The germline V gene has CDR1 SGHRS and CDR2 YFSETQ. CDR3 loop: CASSLDWVAGRSSYEQYF. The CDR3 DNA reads TGCGCCAGCAGCTTGGATTGGGTAGCGGGGAGGAGCTCCTACGAGCAGTACTTC.

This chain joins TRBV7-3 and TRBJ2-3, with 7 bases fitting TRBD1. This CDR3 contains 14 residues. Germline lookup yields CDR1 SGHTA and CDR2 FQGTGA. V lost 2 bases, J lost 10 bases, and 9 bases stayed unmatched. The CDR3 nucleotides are TGTGCCAGCAGCTTATTGGGACAGAACGCCGCGCAGTATTTT. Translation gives CASSLLGQNAAQYF.

CDR3 sequence: CASSMGGRFGKQETQYF. CDR3 DNA: TGTGCCAGTAGTATGGGCGGGAGGTTTGGAAAACAAGAGACCCAGTACTTC. The V call is TRBV19, the J call TRBJ2-5; 8 bases match TRBD2. Germline-derived CDR1 and CDR2 are LNHDA and SQIVND (reference sequence). The CDR3 is 17 residues long. The J segment lost 2 bases and the V segment lost 3 bases, leaving 11 bases of the junction unmatched.

In DNA, the CDR3 is TGTGCCAGCTCCGGGTCTGGGGCTCGTGTGGATACGCAGTATTTT. Its translation is CASSGSGARVDTQYF. The rearrangement links TRBV18 to TRBJ2-3; the D gene is possibly TRBD1 (5 bases). The CDR3 covers 15 residues. Per the germline V gene, CDR1 is KGHSH and CDR2 is LQKENI. The V end lost 6 bases, the J end lost 6 bases, and 19 bases lay between the germline ends.

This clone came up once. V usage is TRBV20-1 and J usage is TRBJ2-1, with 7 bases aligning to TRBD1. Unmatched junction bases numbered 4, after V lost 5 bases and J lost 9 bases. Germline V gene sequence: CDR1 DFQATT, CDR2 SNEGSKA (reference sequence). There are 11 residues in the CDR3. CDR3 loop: CSAGTVREQFF. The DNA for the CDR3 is TGCAGTGCTGGGACAGTACGTGAGCAGTTCTTC.

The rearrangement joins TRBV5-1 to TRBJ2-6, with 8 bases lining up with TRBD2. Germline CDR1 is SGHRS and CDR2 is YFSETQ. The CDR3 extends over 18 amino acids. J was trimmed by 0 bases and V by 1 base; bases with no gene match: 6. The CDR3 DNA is TGCGCCAGCAGCTTGTATACGGGAGGGAGCTCTGGGGCCAACGTCCTGACTTTC. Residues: CASSLYTGGSSGANVLTF. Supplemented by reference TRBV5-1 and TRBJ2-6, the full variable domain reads KAGVTQTPRYLIKTRGQQVTLSCSPISGHRSVSWYQQTPGQGLQFLFEYFSETQRNKGNFPGRFSGRQFSNSRSEMNVSTLELGDSALYLCASSLYTGGSSGANVLTFGAGSRLTVL.

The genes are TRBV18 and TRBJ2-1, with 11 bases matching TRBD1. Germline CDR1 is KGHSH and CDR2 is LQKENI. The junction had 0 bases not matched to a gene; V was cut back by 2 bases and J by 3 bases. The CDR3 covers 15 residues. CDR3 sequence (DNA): TGTGCCAGCTCACCAGGGACAGGGGGCTACAATGAGCAGTTCTTC. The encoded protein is CASSPGTGGYNEQFF.

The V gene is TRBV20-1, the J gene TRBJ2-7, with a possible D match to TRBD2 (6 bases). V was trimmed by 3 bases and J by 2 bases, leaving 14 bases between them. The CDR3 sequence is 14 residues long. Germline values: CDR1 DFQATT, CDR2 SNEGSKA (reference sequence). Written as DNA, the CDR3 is TGCAGTGCTAGTGGGCAGGCGGGGCCCTACGAGCAGTACTTC. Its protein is CSASGQAGPYEQYF.

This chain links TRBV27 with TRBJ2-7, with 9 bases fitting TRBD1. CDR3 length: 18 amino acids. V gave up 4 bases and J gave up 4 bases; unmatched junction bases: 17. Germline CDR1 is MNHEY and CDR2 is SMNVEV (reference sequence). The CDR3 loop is CASSSSSQGARAVYEQYF. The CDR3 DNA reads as TGTGCCAGCAGTTCCTCTTCACAGGGGGCGCGGGCGGTTTACGAGCAGTACTTC.

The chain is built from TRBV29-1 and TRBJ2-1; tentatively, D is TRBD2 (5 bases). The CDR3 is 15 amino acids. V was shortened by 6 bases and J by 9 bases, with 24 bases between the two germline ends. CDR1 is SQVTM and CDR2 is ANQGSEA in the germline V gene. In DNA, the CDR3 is TGCAGCGTCCGCCGGGTTTGGGAGAGGACCGTTGAGCAGTTCTTC. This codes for CSVRRVWERTVEQFF.

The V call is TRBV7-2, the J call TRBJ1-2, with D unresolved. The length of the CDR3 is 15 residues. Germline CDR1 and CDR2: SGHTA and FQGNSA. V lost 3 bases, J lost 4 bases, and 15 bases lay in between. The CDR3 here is CASSFGREKTYGYTF. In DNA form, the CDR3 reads TGTGCCAGCAGCTTCGGGAGAGAGAAGACCTATGGCTACACCTTC.

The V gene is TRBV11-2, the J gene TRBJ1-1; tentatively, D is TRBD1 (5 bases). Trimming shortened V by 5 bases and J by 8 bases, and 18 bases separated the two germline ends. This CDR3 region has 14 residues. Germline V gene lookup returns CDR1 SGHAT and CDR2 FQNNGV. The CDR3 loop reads CASSKPRDWPEAFF. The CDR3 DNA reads TGTGCCAGCAGCAAACCCAGGGACTGGCCGGAAGCTTTCTTT.

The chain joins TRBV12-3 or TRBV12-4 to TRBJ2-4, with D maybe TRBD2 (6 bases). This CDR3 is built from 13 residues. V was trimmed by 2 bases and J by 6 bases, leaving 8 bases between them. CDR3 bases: TGTGCCAGCAGTTTACGGGGAGGAAACATTCAGTACTTC. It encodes CASSLRGGNIQYF.

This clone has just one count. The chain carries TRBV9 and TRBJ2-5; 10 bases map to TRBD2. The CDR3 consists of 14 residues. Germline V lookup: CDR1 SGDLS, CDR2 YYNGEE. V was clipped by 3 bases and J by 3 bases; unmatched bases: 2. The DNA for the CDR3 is TGTGCCAGCAGCGACGGACTAGCGGAAGAGACCCAGTACTTC. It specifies CASSDGLAEETQYF.

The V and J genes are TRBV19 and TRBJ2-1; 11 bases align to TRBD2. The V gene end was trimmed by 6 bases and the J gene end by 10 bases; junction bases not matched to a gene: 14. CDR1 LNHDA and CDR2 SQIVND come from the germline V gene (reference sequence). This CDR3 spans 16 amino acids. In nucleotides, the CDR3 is TGTGCCAGTAGCGACAGGGCCGGGACTAGCGGAGAAGAGCAGTTCTTC. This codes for CASSDRAGTSGEEQFF.

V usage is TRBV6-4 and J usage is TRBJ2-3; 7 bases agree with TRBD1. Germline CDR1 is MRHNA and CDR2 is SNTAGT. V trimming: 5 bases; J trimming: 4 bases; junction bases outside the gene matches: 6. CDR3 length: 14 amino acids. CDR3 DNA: TGTGCCAGCAGTCGGCAGGGGGTCCCAGATACGCAGTATTTT. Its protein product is CASSRQGVPDTQYF.

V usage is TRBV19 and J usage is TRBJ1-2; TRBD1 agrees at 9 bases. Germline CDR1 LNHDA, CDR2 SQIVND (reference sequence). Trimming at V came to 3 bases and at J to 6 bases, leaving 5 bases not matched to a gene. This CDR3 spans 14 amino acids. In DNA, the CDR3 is TGTGCCAGTAGTATTGACAGGGGGTTTGATGGCTACACCTTC. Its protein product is CASSIDRGFDGYTF.

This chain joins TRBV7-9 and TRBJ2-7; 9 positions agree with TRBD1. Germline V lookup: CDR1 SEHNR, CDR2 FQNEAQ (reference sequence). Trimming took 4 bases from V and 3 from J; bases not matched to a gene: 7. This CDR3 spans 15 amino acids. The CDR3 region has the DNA TGTGCCAGCAGCTCGGCCGGGACAGGGATCTACGAGCAGTACTTC. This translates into CASSSAGTGIYEQYF.

The CDR3, as DNA: TGTGCCAGCAGCCGAATGCCGGGACAGAACTACGAGCAGTACTTC. Protein: CASSRMPGQNYEQYF. The chain has TRBV3-1 (or the pseudogene TRBV3-2) and TRBJ2-7; 7 bases are shared with TRBD1. This CDR3 spans 15 amino acids. V shed 4 bases, J shed 3 bases, and the junction held 9 bases outside the gene matches. Germline V gene lookup returns CDR1 LGHDT and CDR2 YNNKEL (reference sequence).

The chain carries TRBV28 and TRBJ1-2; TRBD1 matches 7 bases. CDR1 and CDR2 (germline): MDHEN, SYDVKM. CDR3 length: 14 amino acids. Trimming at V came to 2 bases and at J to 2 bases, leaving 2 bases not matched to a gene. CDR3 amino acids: CASSLAGGNYGYTF. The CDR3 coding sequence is TGTGCCAGCAGTTTAGCAGGGGGGAACTATGGCTACACCTTC.

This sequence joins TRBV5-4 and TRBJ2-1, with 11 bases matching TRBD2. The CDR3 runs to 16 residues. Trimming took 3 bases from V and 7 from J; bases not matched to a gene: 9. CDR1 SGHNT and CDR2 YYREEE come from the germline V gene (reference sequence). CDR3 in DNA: TGTGCCAGCAGCTATACTAGCGGGAGCTGGGGTAATGAGCAGTTCTTC. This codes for CASSYTSGSWGNEQFF.